This entry is about one T cell receptor beta chain. Under the authors' procedure: Reference gene primer amplification in the assay estimated nucleated cell counts. Libraries were prepared by immunoSEQ multiplex PCR; TCRdb keeps only in-frame clonotypes and omits some of them. V and J calls and clone size are as listed in that table; D and trimming were resolved from the DNA. This sample carries 250,000 to 300,000 clones, 85% to 90% of them seen once, and the ten largest clones take roughly 4%. These data come from a study of blood T cell repertoires in COVID-19. V trimming: 6 bases; J trimming: 7 bases; junction bases outside the gene matches: 14. The germline V gene has CDR1 MNHEY and CDR2 SVGEGT. The CDR3 length is 18 residues.

The V and J genes are TRBV6-2 or TRBV6-3 and TRBJ2-1; 14 nucleotides agree with TRBD2. The TCR sequence derives from a man between 18 and 35 years old with active or convalescent COVID-19. The sequenced material came from peripheral blood. CDR3 protein: CASSELPGLAGEGNEQFF. The CDR3 DNA reads as TGTGCCAGCAGCGAGCTCCCGGGACTAGCGGGAGAGGGGAATGAGCAGTTCTTC.